Below, 21 T cell receptor beta chains from the same sample are listed, as sequenced in a study of Ad26.COV2.S vaccination and SARS-CoV-2 variants. Sequencing used immunoSEQ multiplex PCR; TCRdb keeps in-frame clones, though not all of them. The table has around 370,000 clones, around 92% seen once. This sample comprised peripheral blood, obtained after recovery from COVID-19. Source of these receptors: a human donor who had recovered from COVID-19.

This sequence joins TRBV6-5 and TRBJ1-4; TRBD1 agrees at 11 bases. CDR3 length: 15 residues. The trim removed 6 bases at V and 5 bases at J, leaving 5 bases unmatched. The germline V gene has CDR1 MNHEY and CDR2 SVGAGI. The CDR3 here is CASSGTGGINEKLFF. The CDR3 nucleotides are TGTGCCAGCAGCGGGACAGGGGGGATAAATGAAAAACTGTTTTTT.

The chain is built from TRBV4-1 and TRBJ1-1; D may be TRBD1 (5 bases). Germline values: CDR1 MGHRA, CDR2 YSYEKL. V was pared by 1 base and J by 3 bases, with 12 bases between. CDR3 length equals 15 residues. As DNA, the CDR3 is TGCGCCAGCAGCCAAGGAGTCAGGGCTGACACTGAAGCTTTCTTT. Its protein product is CASSQGVRADTEAFF.

Here the CDR3 DNA reads TGTGCCAGCAGTTACGTCGTGGCGGGGGGCACAGATACGCAGTATTTT. Translating it yields CASSYVVAGGTDTQYF. This rearrangement joins TRBV6-2 or TRBV6-3 to TRBJ2-3; TRBD2 matches 7 bases. V gave up 2 bases and J gave up 1 base; unmatched junction bases: 6. Germline V gene sequence: CDR1 MNHEY, CDR2 SVGEGT. This CDR3 is 16 amino acids long.

The gene calls are TRBV23-1 and TRBJ1-6, with D hard to call. TRBV23-1 is marked as an open reading frame, function uncertain. V gave up 4 bases and J gave up 10 bases, with 17 bases separating them. CDR3 size: 15 residues. CDR3 in DNA: TGCGCCAGCAGTCTTAAGGCCGGATCGGAGTCACCCCTCCACTTT. Encoded protein: CASSLKAGSESPLHF.

The V gene is TRBV10-2, the J gene TRBJ1-1; D not resolved. V lost 7 bases, J lost 2 bases, and 11 bases lay in between. Germline values: CDR1 WSHSY, CDR2 SAAADI. This CDR3 is 13 amino acids long. The CDR3 sequence: CASKIWENTEAFF. The DNA for the CDR3 is TGCGCCAGCAAAATATGGGAAAACACTGAAGCTTTCTTT.

V is TRBV28 and J is TRBJ1-6; D uncertain. Germline V lookup: CDR1 MDHEN, CDR2 SYDVKM. V lost 1 base, J lost 1 base, and 5 bases lay in between. The CDR3 runs 15 residues. The CDR3 DNA follows: TGTGCCAGCAGTTTATATGGATCCTATAATTCACCCCTCCACTTT. It encodes CASSLYGSYNSPLHF.

This chain uses TRBV3-1 (or the pseudogene TRBV3-2) with TRBJ2-7; no firm D call. The CDR3 loop spans 17 amino acids. Germline V gene sequence: CDR1 LGHDT, CDR2 YNNKEL (reference sequence). V lost 4 bases and J lost 2, with 21 bases in between. CDR3 protein: CASSPLNGPHWPYEQYF. CDR3 DNA: TGTGCCAGCAGCCCCTTGAATGGGCCACACTGGCCCTACGAGCAGTACTTC.

The V gene is TRBV9, the J gene TRBJ1-1, with 10 nucleotides matching TRBD1. Germline-derived CDR1 and CDR2 are SGDLS and YYNGEE. This CDR3 comprises 15 residues. V dropped 4 bases and J dropped 2; count of bases not matched to a gene: 5. In DNA form, the CDR3 reads TGTGCCAGCAGCCCGACAGGGGGCTATAACACTGAAGCTTTCTTT. Amino acid sequence: CASSPTGGYNTEAFF.

This sequence joins TRBV5-1 and TRBJ2-7, with D perhaps matching TRBD1 (8 bases). The CDR3 length is 16 residues. With 0 bases removed from V and 4 bases from J, the gap between germline ends came to 17 bases. Germline V gene data show CDR1 as SGHRS and CDR2 as YFSETQ. The DNA for the CDR3 is TGCGCCAGCAGCTTGGGAACACAGGGGGGGGTTTACGAGCAGTACTTC. Translation: CASSLGTQGGVYEQYF.

This chain uses TRBV5-4 with TRBJ2-7, with TRBD2 matching 9 bases. V shed 4 bases and J 3 bases; nucleotides not matched to a gene: 11. This CDR3 is 16 amino acids long. Germline CDR1 SGHNT, CDR2 YYREEE (reference sequence). CDR3 loop: CASSKAGTSRNYEQYF. The DNA of the CDR3 is TGTGCCAGCAGCAAGGCCGGGACTAGCAGAAACTACGAGCAGTACTTC. Using reference TRBV5-4 and TRBJ2-7 for the parts outside the CDR3, the full variable domain is ETGVTQSPTHLIKTRGQQVTLRCSSQSGHNTVSWYQQALGQGPQFIFQYYREEENGRGNFPPRFSGLQFPNYSSELNVNALELDDSALYLCASSKAGTSRNYEQYFGPGTRLTVT.

V and J are TRBV27 and TRBJ1-1; D is perhaps TRBD1 (6 bases). V was cut by 7 bases and J by 0 bases, with 15 bases left in between. In germline, CDR1 is MNHEY, CDR2 SMNVEV (reference sequence). The CDR3 covers 15 residues. CDR3 sequence (DNA): TGTGCCAGCACCTTCGGGACAACGATGAACACTGAAGCTTTCTTT. Encoded protein: CASTFGTTMNTEAFF.

The chain uses TRBV19 and TRBJ2-7; tentative D call: TRBD2 (5 bases). The V gene's germline CDR1 is LNHDA and CDR2 SQIVND (reference sequence). CDR3 size: 13 residues. V gave up 3 bases and J gave up 5 bases, with 11 bases separating them. CDR3 DNA sequence: TGTGCCAGTAGTATGAGGGTGAAGGACGAGCAGTACTTC. This gives the protein CASSMRVKDEQYF. Full variable domain (rest looked up from reference TRBV19 and TRBJ2-7): DGGITQSPKYLFRKEGQNVTLSCEQNLNHDAMYWYRQDPGQGLRLIYYSQIVNDFQKGDIAEGYSVSREKKESFPLTVTSAQKNPTAFYLCASSMRVKDEQYFGPGTRLTVT.

This clone was observed a few times. V usage is TRBV6-6 and J usage is TRBJ1-5; D perhaps matches TRBD1 (5 bases). V lost 4 bases to trimming and J lost 4 bases, with 8 bases between them. CDR3 length: 13 amino acids. Germline CDR1 reads MNHNY; CDR2 reads SVGAGI (reference sequence). As DNA, the CDR3 is TGTGCCAGCAGTTTGGGACCGAATCAGCCCCAGCATTTT. Amino acids: CASSLGPNQPQHF.

The chain is built from TRBV11-1 and TRBJ2-7; TRBD2 is a possible D gene (6 bases). The CDR3 is made up of 15 amino acids. From germline, CDR1 is SGHAT and CDR2 FQDESV (reference sequence). The V end was cut by 1 base, the J end by 4 bases, with 14 bases between. The CDR3 DNA follows: TGTGCCAGCAGCTTAGAGGCGGGGCGAGGGTACGAGCAGTACTTC. Its translation is CASSLEAGRGYEQYF.

This clone was detected only once. The chain has TRBV6-5 and TRBJ1-2; D gene unclear. Germline V lookup: CDR1 MNHEY, CDR2 SVGAGI. V lost 5 bases to trimming and J lost 8 bases, with 12 bases between them. This CDR3 spans 12 amino acids. The CDR3 DNA follows: TGTGCCAGCAGTACGACGGGGAACGGCTACACCTTC. Translated: CASSTTGNGYTF.

The J gene is TRBJ2-5, the V gene TRBV7-3, with TRBD2 matching 9 bases. The ends lost 5 bases at V and 2 bases at J; junction bases unmatched: 9. The germline CDR1 and CDR2 sequences are SGHTA and FQGTGA. The CDR3 runs to 16 residues. The CDR3 DNA reads as TGTGCCAGCAGCCCTGGGCTAGCGGGGACTCAAGAGACCCAGTACTTC. It is translated as CASSPGLAGTQETQYF.

The chain joins TRBV5-4 to TRBJ2-1; TRBD2 aligns across 9 bases. Looked up from germline, CDR1 is SGHNT and CDR2 is YYREEE (reference sequence). V lost 1 base to trimming and J lost 1 base; unmatched junction nucleotides: 3. The CDR3 runs to 16 residues. CDR3 sequence reads: CASSLSGGMSYNEQFF. For the CDR3, the DNA is TGTGCCAGCAGCTTGAGCGGGGGGATGTCCTACAATGAGCAGTTCTTC.

This clone showed up just a few times. At the DNA level, this CDR3 is encoded by other sequences in the same sample as well. The chain couples TRBV7-9 to TRBJ1-2, with D uncertain. V was shortened by 6 bases and J by 5 bases, with 7 bases between the two germline ends. This CDR3 is built from 11 residues. The V gene's germline CDR1 is SEHNR and CDR2 FQNEAQ (reference sequence). CDR3 sequence: CASSLDYGYTF. DNA of the CDR3: TGTGCCAGCAGTCTTGATTATGGCTACACCTTC.

This clone has more than one count but fewer than ten. The chain carries TRBV9 and TRBJ1-2; D possibly corresponds to TRBD1 (5 bases). The V and J ends lost 0 bases and 0 bases respectively, with 18 bases between them. CDR1 SGDLS and CDR2 YYNGEE come from the germline V gene. This CDR3 is 18 amino acids long. CDR3 nucleotides: TGTGCCAGCAGCGTAGTCGGCAGGGTGGCCGTAGCTAACTATGGCTACACCTTC. The encoded protein is CASSVVGRVAVANYGYTF.

The V call is TRBV19, the J call TRBJ1-2, with a tentative D call TRBD1 (5 bases). Germline V gene lookup returns CDR1 LNHDA and CDR2 SQIVND (reference sequence). V was trimmed by 5 bases and J by 7 bases, leaving 20 bases between them. CDR3 length equals 15 residues. In DNA, the CDR3 is TGTGCCAGTAGTCCGAGGGGTCAAGTAAGGGGTGGCTACACCTTC. Its translation is CASSPRGQVRGGYTF.

As regards this clone: Other DNA sequences in this sample translate to the same CDR3. This chain links TRBV3-1 (or the pseudogene TRBV3-2) with TRBJ1-5; D gene uncertain. Trimming took off 1 base at V and 2 bases at J, with 9 bases between the two ends. This CDR3 spans 15 amino acids. The germline gives CDR1 LGHDT, CDR2 YNNKEL (reference sequence). CDR3 DNA: TGTGCCAGCAGCCAAGGTTCCGGGGGCAATCAGCCCCAGCATTTT. Translation: CASSQGSGGNQPQHF.